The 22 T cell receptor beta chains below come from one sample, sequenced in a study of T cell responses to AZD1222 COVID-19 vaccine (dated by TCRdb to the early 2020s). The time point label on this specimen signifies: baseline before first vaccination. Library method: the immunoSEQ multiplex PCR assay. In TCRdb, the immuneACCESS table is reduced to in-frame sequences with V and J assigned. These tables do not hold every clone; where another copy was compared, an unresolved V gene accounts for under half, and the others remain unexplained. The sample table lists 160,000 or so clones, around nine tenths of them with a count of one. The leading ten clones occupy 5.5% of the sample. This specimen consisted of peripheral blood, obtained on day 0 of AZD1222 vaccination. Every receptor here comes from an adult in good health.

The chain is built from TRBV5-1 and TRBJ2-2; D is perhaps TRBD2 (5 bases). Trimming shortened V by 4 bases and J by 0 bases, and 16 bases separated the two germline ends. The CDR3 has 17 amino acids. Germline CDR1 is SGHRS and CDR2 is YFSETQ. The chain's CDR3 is CASSPGTGMTNTGELFF. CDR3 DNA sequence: TGCGCCAGCAGCCCCGGCACGGGAATGACGAACACCGGGGAGCTGTTTTTT.

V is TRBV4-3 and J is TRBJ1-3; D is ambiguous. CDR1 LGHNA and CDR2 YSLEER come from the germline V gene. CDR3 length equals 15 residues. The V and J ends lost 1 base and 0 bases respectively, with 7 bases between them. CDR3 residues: CASSQGHPSGNTIYF. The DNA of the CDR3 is TGCGCCAGCAGCCAAGGACACCCCTCTGGAAACACCATATATTTT.

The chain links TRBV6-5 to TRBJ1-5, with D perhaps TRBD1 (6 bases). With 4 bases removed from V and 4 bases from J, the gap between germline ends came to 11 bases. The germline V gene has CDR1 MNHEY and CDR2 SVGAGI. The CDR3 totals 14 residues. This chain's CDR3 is CASSFTGLNQPQHF. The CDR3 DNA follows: TGTGCCAGCAGTTTTACAGGGCTGAATCAGCCCCAGCATTTT.

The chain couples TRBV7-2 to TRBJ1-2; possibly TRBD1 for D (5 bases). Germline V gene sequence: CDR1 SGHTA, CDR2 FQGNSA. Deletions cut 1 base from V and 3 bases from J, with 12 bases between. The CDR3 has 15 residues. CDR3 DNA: TGTGCCAGCAGCTTAGACGGGGACGCCTACTATGGCTACACCTTC. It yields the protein CASSLDGDAYYGYTF.

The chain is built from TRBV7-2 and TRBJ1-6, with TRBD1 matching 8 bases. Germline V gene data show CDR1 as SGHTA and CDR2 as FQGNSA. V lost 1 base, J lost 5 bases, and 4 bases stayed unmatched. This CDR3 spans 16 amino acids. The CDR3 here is CASSLVDRVDNSPLHF. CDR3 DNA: TGTGCCAGCAGCTTAGTGGACAGGGTAGATAATTCACCCCTCCACTTT.

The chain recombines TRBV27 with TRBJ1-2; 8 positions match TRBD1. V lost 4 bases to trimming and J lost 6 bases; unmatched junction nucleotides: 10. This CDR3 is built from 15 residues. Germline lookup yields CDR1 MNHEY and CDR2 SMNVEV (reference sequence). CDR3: CASSSRQGPPNGYTF. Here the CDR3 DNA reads TGTGCCAGCAGTTCGCGACAGGGGCCCCCTAATGGCTACACCTTC.

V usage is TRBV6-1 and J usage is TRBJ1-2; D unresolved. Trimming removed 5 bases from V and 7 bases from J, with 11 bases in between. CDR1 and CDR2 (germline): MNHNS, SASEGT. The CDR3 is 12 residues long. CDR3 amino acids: CASSLKGGGYTF. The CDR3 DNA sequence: TGTGCCAGCAGTCTAAAGGGAGGTGGCTACACCTTC.

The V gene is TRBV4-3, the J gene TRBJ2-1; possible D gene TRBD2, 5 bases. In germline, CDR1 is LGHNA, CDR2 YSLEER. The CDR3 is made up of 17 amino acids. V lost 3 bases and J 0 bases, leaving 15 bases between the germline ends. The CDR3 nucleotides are TGCGCCAGCAGCCACCCCAGCGGCGTAAGCTCCTACAATGAGCAGTTCTTC. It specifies CASSHPSGVSSYNEQFF.

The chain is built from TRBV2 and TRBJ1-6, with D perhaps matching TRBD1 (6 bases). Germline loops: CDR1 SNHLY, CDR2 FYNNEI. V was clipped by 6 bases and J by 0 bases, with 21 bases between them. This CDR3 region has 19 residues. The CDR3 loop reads CASRPLPGTQSSYNSPLHF. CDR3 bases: TGTGCCAGCAGGCCCTTACCCGGGACACAAAGCTCCTATAATTCACCCCTCCACTTT.

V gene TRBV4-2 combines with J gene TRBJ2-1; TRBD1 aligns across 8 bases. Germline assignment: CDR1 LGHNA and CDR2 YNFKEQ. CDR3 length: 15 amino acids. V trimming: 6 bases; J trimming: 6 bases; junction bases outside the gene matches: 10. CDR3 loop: CASRPTDRVVNEQFF. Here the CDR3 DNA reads TGTGCCAGCAGACCAACGGACAGGGTGGTCAATGAGCAGTTCTTC.

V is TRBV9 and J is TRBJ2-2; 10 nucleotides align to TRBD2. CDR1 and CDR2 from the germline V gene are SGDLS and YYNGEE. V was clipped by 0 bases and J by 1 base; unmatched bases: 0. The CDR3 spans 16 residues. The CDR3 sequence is CASSVGLAGNTGELFF. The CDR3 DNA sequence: TGTGCCAGCAGCGTAGGACTAGCGGGGAACACCGGGGAGCTGTTTTTT. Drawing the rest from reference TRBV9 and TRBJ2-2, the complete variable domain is DSGVTQTPKHLITATGQRVTLRCSPRSGDLSVYWYQQSLDQGLQFLIQYYNGEERAKGNILERFSAQQFPDLHSELNLSSLELGDSALYFCASSVGLAGNTGELFFGEGSRLTVL.

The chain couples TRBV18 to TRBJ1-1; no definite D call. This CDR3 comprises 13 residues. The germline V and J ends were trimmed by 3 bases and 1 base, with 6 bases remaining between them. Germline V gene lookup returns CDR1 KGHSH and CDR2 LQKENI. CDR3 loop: CASSPFQNTEAFF. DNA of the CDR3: TGTGCCAGCTCACCTTTTCAGAACACTGAAGCTTTCTTT.

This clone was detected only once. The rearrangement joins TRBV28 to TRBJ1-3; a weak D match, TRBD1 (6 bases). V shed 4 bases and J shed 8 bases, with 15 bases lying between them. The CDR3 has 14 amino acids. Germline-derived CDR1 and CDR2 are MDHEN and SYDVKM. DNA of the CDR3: TGTGCCAGCAGTTCCCTTATCGGGGGCCACACCATATATTTT. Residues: CASSSLIGGHTIYF.

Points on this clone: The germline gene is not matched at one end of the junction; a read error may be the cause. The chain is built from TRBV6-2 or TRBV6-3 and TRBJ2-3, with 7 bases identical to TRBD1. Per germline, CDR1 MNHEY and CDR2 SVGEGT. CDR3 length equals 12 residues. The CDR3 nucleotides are TGTGCCAGCAGCCTCGATGGGACAGTCACCCCATTT. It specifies CASSLDGTVTPF.

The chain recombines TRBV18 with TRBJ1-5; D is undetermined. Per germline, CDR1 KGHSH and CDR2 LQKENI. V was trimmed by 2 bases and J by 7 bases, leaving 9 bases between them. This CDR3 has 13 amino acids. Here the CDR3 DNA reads TGTGCCAGCTCACCATACAAGGAACAGCCCCAGCATTTT. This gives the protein CASSPYKEQPQHF.

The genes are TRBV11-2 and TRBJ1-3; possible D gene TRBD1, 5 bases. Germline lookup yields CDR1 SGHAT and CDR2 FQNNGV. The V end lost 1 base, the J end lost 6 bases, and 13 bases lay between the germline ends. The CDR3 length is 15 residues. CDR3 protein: CASSLGRTGANTIYF. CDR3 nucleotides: TGTGCCAGCAGCTTAGGACGGACTGGGGCAAACACCATATATTTT.

CDR3 region: CASSPGQGRNTIYF. DNA for the CDR3: TGTGCCAGCAGCCCGGGACAGGGTAGAAACACCATATATTTT. This rearrangement joins TRBV13 to TRBJ1-3, with 9 bases fitting TRBD1. The junction had 4 bases not matched to a gene; V was cut back by 5 bases and J by 5 bases. The CDR3 totals 14 residues. The germline gives CDR1 PRHDT, CDR2 FYEKMQ (reference sequence).

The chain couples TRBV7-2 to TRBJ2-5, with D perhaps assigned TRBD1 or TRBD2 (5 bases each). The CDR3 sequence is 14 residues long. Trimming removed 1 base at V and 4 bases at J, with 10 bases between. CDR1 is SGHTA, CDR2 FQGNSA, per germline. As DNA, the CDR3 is TGTGCCAGCAGCTTAGTGATTGGGGGAGAGACCCAGTACTTC. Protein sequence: CASSLVIGGETQYF.

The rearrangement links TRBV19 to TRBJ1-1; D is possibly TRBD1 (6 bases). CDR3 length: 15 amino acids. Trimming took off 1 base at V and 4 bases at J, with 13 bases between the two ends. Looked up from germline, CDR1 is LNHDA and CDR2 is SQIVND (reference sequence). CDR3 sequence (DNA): TGTGCCAGTAGTATAGGTCCAGGGGCGCCCACTGAAGCTTTCTTT. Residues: CASSIGPGAPTEAFF.

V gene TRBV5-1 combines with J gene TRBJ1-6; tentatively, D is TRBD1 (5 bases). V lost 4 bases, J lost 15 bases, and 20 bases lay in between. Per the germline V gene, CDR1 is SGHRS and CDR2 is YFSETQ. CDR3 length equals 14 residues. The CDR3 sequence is CASSPLRQGGDLHF. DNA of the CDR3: TGCGCCAGCAGCCCCTTGAGGCAGGGAGGGGACCTCCACTTT. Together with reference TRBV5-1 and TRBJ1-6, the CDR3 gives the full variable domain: KAGVTQTPRYLIKTRGQQVTLSCSPISGHRSVSWYQQTPGQGLQFLFEYFSETQRNKGNFPGRFSGRQFSNSRSEMNVSTLELGDSALYLCASSPLRQGGDLHFGNGTRLTVT.

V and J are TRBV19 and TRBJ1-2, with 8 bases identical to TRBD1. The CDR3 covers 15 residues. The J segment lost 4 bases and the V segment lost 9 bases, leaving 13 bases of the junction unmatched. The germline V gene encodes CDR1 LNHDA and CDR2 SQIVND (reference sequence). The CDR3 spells CASRLLTGEGYGYTF. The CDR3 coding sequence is TGTGCCAGCAGACTCCTGACAGGGGAAGGCTATGGCTACACCTTC.

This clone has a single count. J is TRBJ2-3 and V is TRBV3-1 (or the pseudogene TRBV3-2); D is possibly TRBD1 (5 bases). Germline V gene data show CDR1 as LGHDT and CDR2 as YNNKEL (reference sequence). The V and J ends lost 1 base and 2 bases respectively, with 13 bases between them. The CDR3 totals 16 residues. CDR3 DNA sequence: TGTGCCAGCAGCCAAGCGGCAGGGCGAACCACAGATACGCAGTATTTT. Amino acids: CASSQAAGRTTDTQYF.